The 25 T cell receptor beta chains presented below share a single source sample, sequenced in a study of T-cell memory formation after mild COVID-19. One entry per CDR3 protein results from TCRdb running MiXCR on the 5' RACE reads. The sample has about 410,000 distinct CDR3 sequences; approximately 18% are singletons. The sequenced sample consisted of PBMCs or a T cell subset sorted from them (not recorded which). These receptors all come from a man aged 18-30 years who had mild COVID-19 (a few samples of this study predate the infection). Cell type and time point are not known.

The chain recombines TRBV9 with TRBJ2-7, with D uncertain. The V gene's germline CDR1 is SGDLS and CDR2 YYNGEE. This CDR3 is 17 amino acids long. V lost 0 bases, J lost 4 bases, and 20 bases lay in between. CDR3 loop: CASSVGEFPGPYYEQYF. CDR3 coding DNA: TGTGCCAGCAGCGTAGGAGAATTCCCGGGTCCCTATTACGAGCAGTACTTC.

CDR3 protein: CSARDAGGWVRGYTF. CDR3 sequence (DNA): TGCAGTGCTAGAGATGCGGGGGGTTGGGTCCGAGGCTACACCTTC. The rearrangement joins TRBV20-1 to TRBJ1-2; tentatively, D is TRBD1 (5 bases). Germline values: CDR1 DFQATT, CDR2 SNEGSKA (reference sequence). V gave up 0 bases and J gave up 8 bases, with 19 bases separating them. The CDR3 runs 15 residues.

This sequence joins TRBV2 and TRBJ2-3; the match to TRBD2 covers 13 bases. Looked up from germline, CDR1 is SNHLY and CDR2 is FYNNEI. With 8 bases clipped from V and 3 bases from J, the junction kept 11 bases outside the gene matches. This CDR3 spans 17 amino acids. The CDR3 spells CASGTSGDGIRTDTQYF. For the CDR3, the DNA is TGTGCCAGCGGGACTAGCGGGGACGGAATTCGGACAGATACGCAGTATTTT.

The chain combines TRBV7-9 with TRBJ1-5, with 10 bases that match TRBD1. V shed 5 bases, J shed 4 bases, and the junction held 5 bases outside the gene matches. This CDR3 is built from 15 residues. Per the germline V gene, CDR1 is SEHNR and CDR2 is FQNEAQ (reference sequence). The CDR3 reads CASSPSGQGNQPQHF. As DNA, the CDR3 is TGTGCCAGCAGCCCTTCGGGACAGGGGAATCAGCCCCAGCATTTT.

The rearrangement uses TRBV12-3 or TRBV12-4 and TRBJ2-7, with D possibly matching TRBD1 (5 bases). CDR3 length equals 14 residues. V was pared by 6 bases and J by 2 bases, with 14 bases between. The CDR3 DNA follows: TGTGCCAGCAGCCTGAGCCAGGACACCTACGAGCAGTACTTC. Its translation is CASSLSQDTYEQYF.

This clonotype was counted a few times. This sequence joins TRBV6-5 and TRBJ2-7; either TRBD1 or TRBD2 may supply D (5 bases each). The V and J ends lost 6 bases and 7 bases respectively, with 16 bases between them. The CDR3 contains 13 residues. The germline V gene encodes CDR1 MNHEY and CDR2 SVGAGI. CDR3 region: CASSPIRGGEQYF. The CDR3 nucleotides are TGTGCCAGCAGCCCTATCCGGGGCGGGGAGCAGTACTTC.

V is TRBV6-6 and J is TRBJ1-2; maybe TRBD1 (6 bases). Germline CDR1 and CDR2: MNHNY and SVGAGI (reference sequence). The V end was cut by 7 bases, the J end by 10 bases, with 25 bases between. This CDR3 is 15 amino acids long. The CDR3 protein is CASTDGGGTWNVYTF. The CDR3 DNA follows: TGTGCCAGCACCGACGGAGGGGGGACATGGAATGTCTACACCTTC.

The count of this clonotype is one. This rearrangement joins TRBV4-3 to TRBJ1-2; 8 nucleotides align to TRBD1. The CDR3 sequence is 17 residues long. CDR1 and CDR2 from the germline V gene are LGHNA and YSLEER. Unmatched junction bases numbered 10, after V lost 0 bases and J lost 4 bases. The CDR3 DNA follows: TGCGCCAGCAGCCAAGATTATCAGGGGGCAAGGTTCTATGGCTACACCTTC. The encoded protein is CASSQDYQGARFYGYTF.

This clonotype was picked up a small number of times. This chain connects TRBV5-1 to TRBJ1-2; D might be TRBD1 (5 bases). Trimming took off 0 bases at V and 4 bases at J, with 10 bases between the two ends. The germline V gene has CDR1 SGHRS and CDR2 YFSETQ. This CDR3 contains 14 residues. Here the CDR3 reads CASSLGIGGYGYTF. CDR3 coding DNA: TGCGCCAGCAGCTTGGGGATCGGGGGCTATGGCTACACCTTC.

V usage is TRBV7-9 and J usage is TRBJ2-1; TRBD2 matches 9 bases. CDR1 is SEHNR and CDR2 is FQNEAQ in the germline V gene (reference sequence). The V segment lost 2 bases and the J segment 3 bases; nucleotides outside the gene matches: 5. The CDR3 totals 16 residues. The DNA of the CDR3 is TGTGCCAGCAGCTTATGGCTAGCGGGGTTCTACAATGAGCAGTTCTTC. It specifies CASSLWLAGFYNEQFF.

The chain couples TRBV25-1 to TRBJ1-1, with D possibly matching TRBD1 (6 bases). The CDR3 is made up of 13 amino acids. V was cut by 1 base and J by 7 bases, with 10 bases left in between. The germline V gene has CDR1 MGHDK and CDR2 SYGVNS. In DNA, the CDR3 is TGTGCCAGCAGTGAATTTCCAGGGGATGAAGCTTTCTTT. The encoded protein is CASSEFPGDEAFF.

The chain carries TRBV4-1 and TRBJ1-1, with 8 nucleotides matching TRBD1. There are 15 residues in the CDR3. From germline, CDR1 is MGHRA and CDR2 YSYEKL. The V gene end was trimmed by 2 bases and the J gene end by 5 bases; junction bases not matched to a gene: 7. This CDR3 reads CASSQWDRSRTEAFF. The CDR3 bases are TGCGCCAGCAGCCAATGGGACAGGTCTCGGACTGAAGCTTTCTTT.

CDR3 DNA sequence: TGTGCCACAGGGACACGTAGCAATCAGCCCCAGCATTTT. Amino acid sequence: CATGTRSNQPQHF. The chain recombines TRBV19 with TRBJ1-5, with D possibly being TRBD1 (6 bases). The CDR3 is 13 residues long. Germline CDR1 reads LNHDA; CDR2 reads SQIVND (reference sequence). V lost 10 bases and J lost 0, with 10 bases in between.

This clonotype has more than one count but fewer than ten. This sequence joins TRBV18 and TRBJ2-7, with no clear D. This CDR3 contains 14 residues. V was pared by 6 bases and J by 10 bases, with 22 bases between. Germline assignment: CDR1 KGHSH and CDR2 LQKENI. This CDR3 is CASSPAGQPSEQYV. The CDR3 DNA sequence: TGTGCCAGCTCTCCGGCCGGGCAGCCTAGTGAACAGTACGTC.

The gene calls are TRBV15 and TRBJ2-5; 14 nucleotides align to TRBD2. Germline CDR1 and CDR2: LNHNV and YYDKDF (reference sequence). With 1 base clipped from V and 5 bases from J, the junction kept 12 bases outside the gene matches. The CDR3 has 19 amino acids. The CDR3 protein is CATSRGGTSGGGLGETQYF. CDR3 DNA: TGTGCCACCAGCAGAGGCGGGACTAGCGGGGGAGGCCTTGGGGAGACCCAGTACTTC.

This clonotype has just a few counts. The chain employs TRBV10-3 and TRBJ1-2; 7 bases are a match to TRBD1. Germline lookup yields CDR1 ENHRY and CDR2 SYGVKD. The CDR3 has 14 amino acids. V shed 0 bases, J shed 4 bases, and the junction held 2 bases outside the gene matches. The CDR3 coding sequence is TGTGCCATCAGTGAGTCAGGGGGCGGCTATGGCTACACCTTC. This codes for CAISESGGGYGYTF.

The chain recombines TRBV2 with TRBJ1-1; D is perhaps TRBD1 (6 bases). The CDR3 has 14 amino acids. The ends were cut back, 7 bases at V and 7 bases at J, with 19 bases in the middle. Looked up from germline, CDR1 is SNHLY and CDR2 is FYNNEI. In DNA, the CDR3 is TGTGCCAGCAAAACAGGGTTGATGCAGGGTGAAGCTTTCTTT. Translation: CASKTGLMQGEAFF.

This clonotype was observed a handful of times. This chain joins TRBV18 and TRBJ1-2; D call uncertain. The V and J ends lost 5 bases and 3 bases respectively, with 16 bases between them. Germline CDR1 KGHSH, CDR2 LQKENI. The CDR3 sequence is 15 residues long. CDR3 loop: CASSSDQVPDYGYTF. Here the CDR3 DNA reads TGTGCCAGCTCATCAGACCAGGTCCCTGACTATGGCTACACCTTC.

The chain links TRBV20-1 to TRBJ2-3; D possibly matches TRBD1 or TRBD2 (5 bases each). Trimming took 0 bases from V and 0 from J, leaving 7 bases between them. Germline lookup yields CDR1 DFQATT and CDR2 SNEGSKA (reference sequence). This CDR3 is 14 amino acids long. The DNA for the CDR3 is TGCAGTGCTAGAGACGGGGCTAGCACAGATACGCAGTATTTT. It encodes CSARDGASTDTQYF.

V gene TRBV11-1 combines with J gene TRBJ2-6; 9 nucleotides match TRBD1. J lost 0 bases, V lost 4 bases, and 4 bases had no gene match. There are 17 residues in the CDR3. Per germline, CDR1 SGHAT and CDR2 FQDESV (reference sequence). For the CDR3, the DNA is TGTGCCAGCAGCTATGGACAGGGGAGCTCTGGGGCCAACGTCCTGACTTTC. This sequence encodes CASSYGQGSSGANVLTF.

This clonotype was seen only a few times. The V call is TRBV14, the J call TRBJ1-1; D gene unclear. V lost 3 bases, J lost 0 bases, and 14 bases lay in between. The CDR3 extends over 16 amino acids. Germline values: CDR1 SGHDN, CDR2 FVKESK. CDR3 sequence: CASSHLGRPMNTEAFF. The DNA for the CDR3 is TGTGCCAGCAGCCACCTAGGACGGCCCATGAACACTGAAGCTTTCTTT.

V usage is TRBV11-2 and J usage is TRBJ2-3; the D gene is possibly TRBD2 (5 bases). Trimming cost V 5 bases and J 2 bases, with 23 bases left between them. Per germline, CDR1 SGHAT and CDR2 FQNNGV. The CDR3 length is 18 residues. CDR3 bases: TGTGCCAGCAGCCCCATCTTGGGTCGGGGAGCCTTCACAGATACGCAGTATTTT. It codes for CASSPILGRGAFTDTQYF.

The chain couples TRBV5-1 to TRBJ2-5, with 10 bases aligning to TRBD2. The CDR3 length is 17 residues. V lost 0 bases and J lost 10; bases outside the gene matches: 15. CDR1 and CDR2 (germline): SGHRS, YFSETQ. This CDR3 reads CASSLEVQRGGLGGQYF. CDR3 DNA sequence: TGCGCCAGCAGCTTGGAGGTCCAGCGGGGGGGGTTAGGTGGCCAGTACTTC.

This clonotype was recorded a few times. This chain links TRBV19 with TRBJ1-4; TRBD1 is a possible D gene (6 bases). V was cut by 5 bases and J by 1 base, with 11 bases left in between. Germline V gene data show CDR1 as LNHDA and CDR2 as SQIVND (reference sequence). CDR3 length equals 15 residues. CDR3 residues: CASSPLQGTNEKLFF. DNA for the CDR3: TGTGCCAGTAGTCCCCTACAGGGAACTAATGAAAAACTGTTTTTT.

This clonotype was counted between two and nine times. This rearrangement joins TRBV15 to TRBJ1-1; weak D call: TRBD1 (6 bases). The length of the CDR3 is 16 residues. Germline CDR1 and CDR2: LNHNV and YYDKDF (reference sequence). V lost 3 bases and J lost 4, with 18 bases in between. This CDR3 reads CATSSTGRDGPTEAFF. CDR3 nucleotide sequence: TGTGCCACCAGCAGTACAGGGAGAGACGGTCCCACTGAAGCTTTCTTT.